The clone carrying this TCR beta chain was recorded many times. The antigen remains unidentified. Looked up from germline, CDR1 is MGHRA and CDR2 is YSYEKL. V was cut by 3 bases and J by 2 bases, with 13 bases left in between. CDR3 size: 16 residues. This entry belongs to a study of T cells in Graves' hyperthyroidism and ophthalmopathy. RNA transcripts gave rise to amplified TCR beta CDR3 regions. The HTBI primer set served for first-round RT-PCR of the TCR CDR3. Via MiXCR, TCRdb re-called the multiplex PCR reads, giving one row per CDR3 protein. The sample holds about 350,000 distinct CDR3 sequences; about a sixth are singletons and the top ten take 15% to 18%. Findings of the study overall: Ophthalmopathy cases were set apart from stable hyperthyroidism by a 13 V-J model.

Sequencing was performed on blood. The clonotype was recovered from a woman aged 35 to 49 with Graves' ophthalmopathy. The V call is TRBV4-1, the J call TRBJ2-2, with D maybe TRBD2 (5 bases). The CDR3 DNA sequence: TGCGCCAGCAGCCAGAAACCCAGCGGTAACACCGGGGAGCTGTTTTTT. This translates into CASSQKPSGNTGELFF.